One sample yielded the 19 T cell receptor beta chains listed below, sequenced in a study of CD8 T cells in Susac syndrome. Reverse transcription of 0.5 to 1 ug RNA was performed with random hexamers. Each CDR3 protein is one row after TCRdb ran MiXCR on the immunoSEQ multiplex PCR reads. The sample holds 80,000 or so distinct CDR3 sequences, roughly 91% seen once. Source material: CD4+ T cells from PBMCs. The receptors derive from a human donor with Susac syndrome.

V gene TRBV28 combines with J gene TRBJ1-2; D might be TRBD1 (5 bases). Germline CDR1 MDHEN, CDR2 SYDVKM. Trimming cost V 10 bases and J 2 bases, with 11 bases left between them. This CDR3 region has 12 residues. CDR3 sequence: CATTVSNYGYTF. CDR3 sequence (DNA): TGTGCCACGACAGTCTCGAACTATGGCTACACCTTC.

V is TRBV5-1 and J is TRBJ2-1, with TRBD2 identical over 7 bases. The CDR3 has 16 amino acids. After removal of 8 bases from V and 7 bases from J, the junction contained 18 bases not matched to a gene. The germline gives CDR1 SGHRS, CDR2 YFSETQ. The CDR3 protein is CASRTQRDLTRNEQFF. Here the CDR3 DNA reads TGCGCCAGTCGGACTCAGCGGGACCTGACTCGGAATGAGCAGTTCTTC.

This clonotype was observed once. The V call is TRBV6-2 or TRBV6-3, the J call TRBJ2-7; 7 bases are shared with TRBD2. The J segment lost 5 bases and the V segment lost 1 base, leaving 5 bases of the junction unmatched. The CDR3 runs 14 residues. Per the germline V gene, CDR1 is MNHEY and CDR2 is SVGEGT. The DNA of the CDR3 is TGTGCCAGCAGTTACTTTGCGGGAGTGGACGAGCAGTACTTC. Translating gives CASSYFAGVDEQYF.

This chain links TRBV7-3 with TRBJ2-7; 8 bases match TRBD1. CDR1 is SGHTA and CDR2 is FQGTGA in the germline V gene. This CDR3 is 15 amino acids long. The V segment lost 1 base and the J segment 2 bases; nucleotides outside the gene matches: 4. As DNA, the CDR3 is TGTGCCAGCAGCTTAAGGTCAGGGGGCCCCTACGAGCAGTACTTC. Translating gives CASSLRSGGPYEQYF.

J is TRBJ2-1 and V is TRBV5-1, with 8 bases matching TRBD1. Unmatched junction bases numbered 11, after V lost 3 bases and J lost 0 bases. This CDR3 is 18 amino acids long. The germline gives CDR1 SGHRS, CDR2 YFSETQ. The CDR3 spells CASSSTGTGISSYNEQFF. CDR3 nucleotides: TGCGCCAGCAGCTCGACAGGGACAGGTATTAGCTCCTACAATGAGCAGTTCTTC.

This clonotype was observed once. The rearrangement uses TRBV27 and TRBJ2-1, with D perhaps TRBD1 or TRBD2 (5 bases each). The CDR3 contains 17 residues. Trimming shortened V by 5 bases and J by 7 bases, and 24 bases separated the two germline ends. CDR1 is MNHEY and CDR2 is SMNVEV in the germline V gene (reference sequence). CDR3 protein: CASSKERTGRIENEQFF. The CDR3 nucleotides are TGTGCCAGCAGTAAGGAAAGAACGGGGCGAATAGAGAATGAGCAGTTCTTC.

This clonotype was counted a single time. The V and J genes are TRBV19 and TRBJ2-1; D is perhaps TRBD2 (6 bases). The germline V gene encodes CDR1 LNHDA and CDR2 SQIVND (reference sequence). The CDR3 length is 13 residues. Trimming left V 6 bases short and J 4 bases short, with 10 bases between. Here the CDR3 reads CASRASAYNEQFF. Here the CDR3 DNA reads TGTGCCAGTAGGGCTAGCGCGTACAATGAGCAGTTCTTC.

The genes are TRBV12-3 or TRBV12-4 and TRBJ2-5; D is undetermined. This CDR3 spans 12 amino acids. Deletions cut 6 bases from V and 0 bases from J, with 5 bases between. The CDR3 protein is CASSWYQETQYF. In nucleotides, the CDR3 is TGTGCCAGCAGCTGGTACCAAGAGACCCAGTACTTC.

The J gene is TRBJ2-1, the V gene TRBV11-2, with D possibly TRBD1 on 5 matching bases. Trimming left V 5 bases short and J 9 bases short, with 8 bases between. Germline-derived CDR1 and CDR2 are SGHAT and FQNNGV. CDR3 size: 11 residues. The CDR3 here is CASSRGIEQFF. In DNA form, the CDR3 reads TGTGCCAGCAGCAGGGGAATTGAGCAGTTCTTC.

The CDR3 DNA sequence: TGTGCCAGCAGCTTAGTCCCTGCCACATTCCGAACAGATACGCAGTATTTT. Its translation: CASSLVPATFRTDTQYF. The chain is built from TRBV7-2 and TRBJ2-3; no clear D gene. Germline assignment: CDR1 SGHTA and CDR2 FQGNSA. The CDR3 loop spans 17 amino acids. The ends were cut back, 1 base at V and 3 bases at J, with 17 bases in the middle.

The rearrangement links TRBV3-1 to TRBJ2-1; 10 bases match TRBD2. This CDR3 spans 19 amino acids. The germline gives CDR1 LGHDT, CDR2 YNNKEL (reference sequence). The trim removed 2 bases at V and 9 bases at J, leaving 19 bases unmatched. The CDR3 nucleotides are TGTGCCAGCAGCCAAAAAGCGGGAGGGCCGTTGGGGGCGCGGACTGAGCAGTTCTTC. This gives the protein CASSQKAGGPLGARTEQFF.

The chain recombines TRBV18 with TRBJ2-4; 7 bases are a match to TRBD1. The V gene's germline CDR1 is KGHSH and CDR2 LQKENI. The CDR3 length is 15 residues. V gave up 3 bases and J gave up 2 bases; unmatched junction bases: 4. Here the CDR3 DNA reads TGTGCCAGCTCACCGACAGGGTGGCCCAAAAACATTCAGTACTTC. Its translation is CASSPTGWPKNIQYF.

CDR3 amino acids: CASSFSTSGKTYEQYF. CDR3 in DNA: TGTGCCAGCAGCTTTTCGACTAGCGGGAAAACCTACGAGCAGTACTTC. The chain carries TRBV13 and TRBJ2-7; TRBD2 matches 11 bases. The CDR3 length is 16 residues. Germline V gene data show CDR1 as PRHDT and CDR2 as FYEKMQ (reference sequence). Trimming at V came to 3 bases and at J to 2 bases, leaving 6 bases not matched to a gene.

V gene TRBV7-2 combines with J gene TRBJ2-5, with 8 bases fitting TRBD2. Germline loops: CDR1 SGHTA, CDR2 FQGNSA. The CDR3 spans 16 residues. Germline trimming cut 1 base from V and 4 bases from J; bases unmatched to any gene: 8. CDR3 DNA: TGTGCCAGCAGCTTAGTGGTAGCGGGAACGACAGAGACCCAGTACTTC. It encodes CASSLVVAGTTETQYF. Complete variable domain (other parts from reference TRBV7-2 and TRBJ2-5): GAGVSQSPSNKVTEKGKDVELRCDPISGHTALYWYRQSLGQGLEFLIYFQGNSAPDKSGLPSDRFSAERTGGSVSTLTIQRTQQEDSAVYLCASSLVVAGTTETQYFGPGTRLLVL.

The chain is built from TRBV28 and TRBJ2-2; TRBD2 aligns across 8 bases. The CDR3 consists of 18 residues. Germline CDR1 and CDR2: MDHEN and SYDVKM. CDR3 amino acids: CALRGGQGGATNTGELFF. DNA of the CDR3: TGTGCTTTGCGCGGGGGGCAAGGCGGGGCAACGAACACCGGGGAGCTGTTTTTT. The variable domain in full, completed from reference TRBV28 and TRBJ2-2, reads DVKVTQSSRYLVKRTGEKVFLECVQDMDHENMFWYRQDPGLGLRLIYFSYDVKMKEKGDIPEGYSVSREKKERFSLILESASTNQTSMYLCALRGGQGGATNTGELFFGEGSRLTVL.

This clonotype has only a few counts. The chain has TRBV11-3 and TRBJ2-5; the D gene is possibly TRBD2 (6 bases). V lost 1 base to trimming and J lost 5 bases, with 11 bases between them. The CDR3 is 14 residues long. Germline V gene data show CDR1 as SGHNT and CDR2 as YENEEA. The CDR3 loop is CASSLAGGGETQYF. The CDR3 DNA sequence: TGTGCCAGCAGCTTAGCGGGTGGAGGGGAGACCCAGTACTTC.

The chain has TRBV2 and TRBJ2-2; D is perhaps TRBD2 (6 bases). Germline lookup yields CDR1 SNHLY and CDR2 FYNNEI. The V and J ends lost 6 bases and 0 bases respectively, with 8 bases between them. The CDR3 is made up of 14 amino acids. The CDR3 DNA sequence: TGTGCCAGCAGGACTAGAGCGAACACCGGGGAGCTGTTTTTT. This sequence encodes CASRTRANTGELFF.

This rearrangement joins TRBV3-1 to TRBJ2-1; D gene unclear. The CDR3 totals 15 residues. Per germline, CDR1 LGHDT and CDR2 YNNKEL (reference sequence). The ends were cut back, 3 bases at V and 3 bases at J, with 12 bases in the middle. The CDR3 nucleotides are TGTGCCAGCAGCCACCGAAGGGCTATCTACAATGAGCAGTTCTTC. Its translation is CASSHRRAIYNEQFF.

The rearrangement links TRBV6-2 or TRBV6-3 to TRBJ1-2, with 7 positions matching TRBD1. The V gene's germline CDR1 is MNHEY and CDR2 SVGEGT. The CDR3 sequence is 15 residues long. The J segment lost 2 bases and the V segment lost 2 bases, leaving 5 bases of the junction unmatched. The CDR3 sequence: CASSYEGQLNYGYTF. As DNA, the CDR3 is TGTGCCAGCAGTTACGAGGGACAGCTCAACTATGGCTACACCTTC.